One sample yielded the 16 T cell receptor beta chains listed below, sequenced in a study of blood T cell repertoires in COVID-19. Clones were sequenced by immunoSEQ multiplex PCR, and TCRdb holds only the in-frame ones, with some missing. The table has 20,000 to 30,000 clones, around 90% seen once. Material: peripheral blood. The receptor set was obtained from a human donor in a cohort sampled during active COVID-19.

V and J are TRBV6-1 and TRBJ2-7; maybe TRBD2 (6 bases). With 2 bases removed from V and 5 bases from J, the gap between germline ends came to 16 bases. CDR1 MNHNS and CDR2 SASEGT come from the germline V gene. This CDR3 has 15 amino acids. The CDR3 protein is CASSEMAAGPHEQYF. CDR3 DNA: TGTGCCAGCAGTGAAATGGCGGCGGGGCCCCACGAGCAGTACTTC.

This clone was seen a handful of times. This sequence joins TRBV5-1 and TRBJ2-7; 7 bases agree with TRBD1. The germline V gene encodes CDR1 SGHRS and CDR2 YFSETQ. The CDR3 sequence is 14 residues long. V was clipped by 4 bases and J by 3 bases; unmatched bases: 7. CDR3 protein: CASSAGTANYEQYF. CDR3 sequence (DNA): TGCGCCAGCAGCGCCGGGACAGCTAACTACGAGCAGTACTTC.

The table lists this clone with a count of one. The chain carries TRBV12-3 or TRBV12-4 and TRBJ2-7; no firm D call. This CDR3 has 11 residues. Trimming left V 4 bases short and J 2 bases short, with 3 bases between. The CDR3 DNA reads TGTGCCAGCAGTTCTACCTACGAGCAGTACTTC. Encoded protein: CASSSTYEQYF.

This chain uses TRBV5-1 with TRBJ2-5; the match to TRBD1 covers 8 bases. The V gene end was trimmed by 4 bases and the J gene end by 2 bases; junction bases not matched to a gene: 10. CDR1 SGHRS and CDR2 YFSETQ come from the germline V gene. This CDR3 spans 16 amino acids. CDR3 sequence reads: CASSKQGDFLQETQYF. The CDR3 coding sequence is TGCGCCAGCAGCAAACAGGGGGATTTCCTACAAGAGACCCAGTACTTC. Variable domain in full (rest from reference TRBV5-1 and TRBJ2-5): KAGVTQTPRYLIKTRGQQVTLSCSPISGHRSVSWYQQTPGQGLQFLFEYFSETQRNKGNFPGRFSGRQFSNSRSEMNVSTLELGDSALYLCASSKQGDFLQETQYFGPGTRLLVL.

This sequence joins TRBV28 and TRBJ1-1; no reliable D call. Trimming removed 3 bases at V and 2 bases at J, with 10 bases between. The CDR3 is 14 residues long. The germline CDR1 and CDR2 sequences are MDHEN and SYDVKM. The CDR3 reads CASSFGVLNTEAFF. For the CDR3, the DNA is TGTGCCAGCAGTTTCGGTGTTTTAAACACTGAAGCTTTCTTT.

CDR3 DNA sequence: TGTGCCAGCAACAGACAGGGTCCCCAAGAGACCCAGTACTTC. Residues: CASNRQGPQETQYF. This rearrangement joins TRBV6-6 to TRBJ2-5, with 7 bases identical to TRBD1. Germline V gene sequence: CDR1 MNHNY, CDR2 SVGAGI (reference sequence). The CDR3 totals 14 residues. Trimming removed 7 bases from V and 1 base from J; junction bases left unmatched: 6.

The CDR3 region is CSVEDQAHYGYTF. CDR3 sequence (DNA): TGCAGCGTTGAAGATCAAGCACACTATGGCTACACCTTC. The chain uses TRBV29-1 and TRBJ1-2; no definite D call. CDR1 is SQVTM, CDR2 ANQGSEA, per germline. Trimming cost V 0 bases and J 3 bases, with 8 bases left between them. CDR3 size: 13 residues.

The CDR3 DNA follows: TGTGCCAGCAGTGAAGCGAAGGGGATTCAGCCCCAGCATTTT. It codes for CASSEAKGIQPQHF. V usage is TRBV2 and J usage is TRBJ1-5, with D possibly TRBD1 on 5 matching bases. The V end was cut by 0 bases, the J end by 6 bases, with 9 bases between. The germline V gene has CDR1 SNHLY and CDR2 FYNNEI. The CDR3 spans 14 residues. The variable domain in full, with the rest retrieved from reference TRBV2 and TRBJ1-5, is EPEVTQTPSHQVTQMGQEVILRCVPISNHLYFYWYRQILGQKVEFLVSFYNNEISEKSEIFDDQFSVERPDGSNFTLKIRSTKLEDSAMYFCASSEAKGIQPQHFGDGTRLSIL.

V is TRBV30 and J is TRBJ2-3; 7 bases align to TRBD2. V was pared by 2 bases and J by 2 bases, with 7 bases of the junction left unmatched. The CDR3 is made up of 15 amino acids. The germline V gene has CDR1 GTSNPN and CDR2 SVGIG (reference sequence). CDR3 loop: CAWSLPAGYTDTQYF. The CDR3 DNA reads TGTGCCTGGAGTTTGCCAGCGGGATACACAGATACGCAGTATTTT.

The V call is TRBV30, the J call TRBJ2-7; 9 bases fit TRBD1. Germline values: CDR1 GTSNPN, CDR2 SVGIG (reference sequence). V dropped 2 bases and J dropped 6; count of bases not matched to a gene: 8. The CDR3 is 14 amino acids. For the CDR3, the DNA is TGTGCCTGGAGTCCTGGTGGGACAGGGAGCGAGCAGTACTTC. Translation gives CAWSPGGTGSEQYF.

V and J are TRBV30 and TRBJ2-1, with 7 positions matching TRBD2. This CDR3 spans 17 amino acids. V was clipped by 0 bases and J by 6 bases; unmatched bases: 14. Germline CDR1 reads GTSNPN; CDR2 reads SVGIG (reference sequence). The CDR3 DNA sequence: TGTGCCTGGAGTGTACTTTTTGGGACTATTCACTCCAATGAGCAGTTCTTC. It specifies CAWSVLFGTIHSNEQFF. Together with reference TRBV30 and TRBJ2-1, the CDR3 gives the full variable domain: SQTIHQWPATLVQPVGSPLSLECTVEGTSNPNLYWYRQAAGRGLQLLFYSVGIGQISSEVPQNLSASRPQDRQFILSSKKLLLSDSGFYLCAWSVLFGTIHSNEQFFGPGTRLTVL.

CDR3 in DNA: TGTGCCAGCTCACCGCGAGCTAACTATGGCTACACCTTC. Amino acids: CASSPRANYGYTF. The genes are TRBV18 and TRBJ1-2; D is undetermined. The length of the CDR3 is 13 residues. Germline-derived CDR1 and CDR2 are KGHSH and LQKENI. V was trimmed by 3 bases and J by 0 bases, leaving 5 bases between them.

V gene TRBV12-3 or TRBV12-4 combines with J gene TRBJ2-7; TRBD2 aligns across 7 bases. CDR3 size: 12 residues. V was clipped by 5 bases and J by 4 bases; unmatched bases: 2. The CDR3 sequence: CASSGGVYEQYF. DNA of the CDR3: TGTGCCAGCAGTGGGGGGGTATACGAGCAGTACTTC.

This chain joins TRBV7-2 and TRBJ2-7; the D gene is possibly TRBD2 (6 bases). V lost 4 bases and J lost 4, with 14 bases in between. CDR3 length equals 14 residues. The germline CDR1 and CDR2 sequences are SGHTA and FQGNSA. Here the CDR3 DNA reads TGTGCCAGCAGCTCCGAAAGAGGGACTTACGAGCAGTACTTC. This gives the protein CASSSERGTYEQYF.

This chain links TRBV18 with TRBJ1-4, with no clear D. This CDR3 is built from 14 residues. V lost 3 bases to trimming and J lost 7 bases, with 12 bases between them. The V gene's germline CDR1 is KGHSH and CDR2 LQKENI. As DNA, the CDR3 is TGTGCCAGCTCACCGCGGGATAATGGTGAAAAACTGTTTTTT. Translating gives CASSPRDNGEKLFF.

V gene TRBV3-1 (or the pseudogene TRBV3-2) combines with J gene TRBJ1-6; weak D call: TRBD1 (6 bases). Germline lookup yields CDR1 LGHDT and CDR2 YNNKEL (reference sequence). The CDR3 sequence is 12 residues long. Deletions cut 7 bases from V and 9 bases from J, with 10 bases between. CDR3 in amino acids: CASTLTGSPLHF. The CDR3 DNA reads TGTGCCAGCACCCTGACAGGTTCACCCCTCCACTTT.